Shown below are 6 T cell receptor beta chains from a single sample sequenced in a study of blood T cell repertoires in COVID-19. Sequenced by immunoSEQ multiplex PCR; TCRdb stores in-frame clones only, minus some. The table lists approximately 72,000 clones, 85% of them singletons. Source material: peripheral blood. These receptors originate from a woman older than 75 with active or convalescent COVID-19.

The chain is built from TRBV20-1 and TRBJ2-1; no clear D. The CDR3 contains 13 residues. V lost 3 bases and J lost 2, with 8 bases in between. The V gene's germline CDR1 is DFQATT and CDR2 SNEGSKA (reference sequence). The DNA for the CDR3 is TGCAGTGCTAGTGTAGCAGCCTACAATGAGCAGTTCTTC. This codes for CSASVAAYNEQFF.

V gene TRBV11-3 combines with J gene TRBJ2-5, with TRBD2 matching 8 bases. With 1 base clipped from V and 1 base from J, the junction kept 2 bases outside the gene matches. The CDR3 contains 15 residues. Germline CDR1 SGHNT, CDR2 YENEEA. CDR3 in amino acids: CASSLAGGPQETQYF. In nucleotides, the CDR3 is TGTGCCAGCAGCTTAGCGGGGGGGCCCCAAGAGACCCAGTACTTC.

The chain employs TRBV7-2 and TRBJ1-4; D is unclear. The V end was cut by 5 bases, the J end by 2 bases, with 15 bases between. Germline V gene data show CDR1 as SGHTA and CDR2 as FQGNSA. CDR3 length: 16 residues. CDR3 coding DNA: TGTGCCAGCAGCCCCCGACCGGCGGGTACTAATGAAAAACTGTTTTTT. Its translation is CASSPRPAGTNEKLFF.

This chain connects TRBV5-5 to TRBJ2-2; D is uncertain. Germline CDR1 SGHKS, CDR2 YYEKEE (reference sequence). The CDR3 has 14 amino acids. Trimming shortened V by 0 bases and J by 5 bases, and 8 bases separated the two germline ends. Here the CDR3 reads CASSLDMLTGELFF. The CDR3 DNA is TGTGCCAGCAGCTTGGACATGTTAACCGGGGAGCTGTTTTTT.

The rearrangement uses TRBV30 and TRBJ1-1, with D possibly matching TRBD1 (5 bases). The CDR3 loop spans 14 amino acids. Germline lookup yields CDR1 GTSNPN and CDR2 SVGIG (reference sequence). Trimming cost V 4 bases and J 1 base, with 13 bases left between them. The CDR3 sequence is CAWTRRQPNTEAFF. The CDR3 DNA follows: TGTGCCTGGACCCGAAGACAGCCGAACACTGAAGCTTTCTTT.

The chain couples TRBV12-5 to TRBJ2-7; 11 bases match TRBD1. Germline V gene lookup returns CDR1 LGHNT and CDR2 FRNRAP. The ends lost 7 bases at V and 3 bases at J; junction bases unmatched: 5. CDR3 length: 14 amino acids. The CDR3 reads CASALGQGVYEQYF. Written as DNA, the CDR3 is TGTGCTAGTGCCTTGGGACAGGGGGTCTACGAGCAGTACTTC.